A single sample gave rise to the 32 T cell receptor beta chains below, sequenced in a study of T cells after yellow fever vaccination. TCRdb fed the 5' RACE reads into MiXCR, producing one record per CDR3 protein. The sample lists some 500,000 distinct CDR3 sequences, approximately 13% occurring once. The input for sequencing was PBMCs, taken on the day of the yellow fever booster vaccination. These receptors were collected from a man under 40 who received the YFV17D yellow fever vaccine.

The chain recombines TRBV10-3 with TRBJ2-7; D tentatively reads TRBD1 or TRBD2 (6 bases each). CDR1 and CDR2 from the germline V gene are ENHRY and SYGVKD. Trimming left V 4 bases short and J 3 bases short, with 22 bases between. The CDR3 consists of 17 residues. This CDR3 reads CAISVPRGLGNNYEQYF. CDR3 nucleotides: TGTGCCATCAGTGTGCCCAGGGGACTGGGAAATAACTACGAGCAGTACTTC.

This clonotype showed up just a few times. The chain joins TRBV7-9 to TRBJ2-3; a weak D match, TRBD2 (5 bases). The ends were cut back, 4 bases at V and 2 bases at J, with 19 bases in the middle. Germline V gene data show CDR1 as SEHNR and CDR2 as FQNEAQ (reference sequence). This CDR3 is 17 amino acids long. In DNA, the CDR3 is TGTGCCAGCAGCTACGGAGGAGGACTCCGACCCACAGATACGCAGTATTTT. Protein sequence: CASSYGGGLRPTDTQYF.

The table lists this clonotype with a few counts. The chain recombines TRBV6-1 with TRBJ2-7; 7 nucleotides agree with TRBD2. Per germline, CDR1 MNHNS and CDR2 SASEGT. Losses at the gene ends were 7 bases for V and 2 bases for J; bases not matched to a gene: 5. There are 13 residues in the CDR3. CDR3 coding DNA: TGTGCCAGCAATAAGGCGGGAGCCTACGAGCAGTACTTC. Encoded protein: CASNKAGAYEQYF.

Only a few counts were recorded for this clonotype. V is TRBV19 and J is TRBJ1-4; no reliable D call. This CDR3 region has 14 residues. V lost 6 bases and J lost 3, with 11 bases in between. CDR1 and CDR2 (germline): LNHDA, SQIVND (reference sequence). CDR3 region: CASRPGHANEKLFF. As DNA, the CDR3 is TGTGCCAGTAGACCGGGCCACGCTAATGAAAAACTGTTTTTT.

The CDR3 loop reads CASSTRPQRKLFF. CDR3 DNA sequence: TGTGCCAGCAGCACCCGACCCCAGCGAAAACTGTTTTTT. This chain links TRBV7-2 with TRBJ1-4; D unresolved. The V gene lost 5 bases and the J gene lost 10 bases, with 14 bases spanning the gap. This CDR3 contains 13 residues. Germline values: CDR1 SGHTA, CDR2 FQGNSA.

The CDR3 DNA reads as TGTGCCAGCAGTTTCAACCGACAGGTTGGGAGAAACACTGAAGCTTTCTTT. Protein product: CASSFNRQVGRNTEAFF. The chain uses TRBV27 and TRBJ1-1; a weak D match, TRBD1 (6 bases). The V gene lost 3 bases and the J gene lost 2 bases, with 19 bases spanning the gap. The CDR3 extends over 17 amino acids. From germline, CDR1 is MNHEY and CDR2 SMNVEV (reference sequence).

This clonotype was counted between two and nine times. The V gene is TRBV5-1, the J gene TRBJ2-7, with D perhaps TRBD1 (6 bases). Germline V lookup: CDR1 SGHRS, CDR2 YFSETQ. The CDR3 runs to 14 residues. Trimming stripped 0 bases from V and 2 bases from J, with 9 bases between. As DNA, the CDR3 is TGCGCCAGCAGCTTGGAGGGGGAAGCCTACGAGCAGTACTTC. Its protein is CASSLEGEAYEQYF.

This chain connects TRBV5-5 to TRBJ2-5; 9 nucleotides agree with TRBD1. Trimming removed 3 bases from V and 5 bases from J; junction bases left unmatched: 11. Germline V CDR1 and CDR2: SGHKS, YYEKEE (reference sequence). This CDR3 region has 16 residues. The CDR3 sequence: CASSWGRQGGGETQYF. The CDR3 nucleotides are TGTGCCAGCAGCTGGGGCCGACAGGGGGGCGGGGAGACCCAGTACTTC.

This clonotype was counted only a few times. The V call is TRBV9, the J call TRBJ2-4, with 7 bases fitting TRBD2. The CDR3 totals 14 residues. J gave up 5 bases and V 6 bases, and 8 bases lay outside the gene matches. From germline, CDR1 is SGDLS and CDR2 YYNGEE. The CDR3 is CASNSGLTENIQYF. Written as DNA, the CDR3 is TGTGCCAGCAACTCGGGACTAACCGAAAACATTCAGTACTTC.

V and J are TRBV7-2 and TRBJ1-2; 7 positions match TRBD1. Trimming cost V 4 bases and J 4 bases; bases outside gene matches: 9. The length of the CDR3 is 15 residues. Germline values: CDR1 SGHTA, CDR2 FQGNSA. CDR3 region: CASSSRQGRSYGYTF. For the CDR3, the DNA is TGTGCCAGCAGCTCCCGACAGGGTAGAAGCTATGGCTACACCTTC.

CDR3 region: CASSSLTTGSNGYTF. In nucleotides, the CDR3 is TGTGCCAGCAGTTCCCTCACGACAGGGTCAAATGGCTACACCTTC. V gene TRBV6-5 combines with J gene TRBJ1-2; TRBD1 matches at 7 bases. This CDR3 has 15 amino acids. J was trimmed by 6 bases and V by 4 bases; bases with no gene match: 11. Germline V CDR1 and CDR2: MNHEY, SVGAGI.

The V call is TRBV19, the J call TRBJ2-3; no firm D call. The V end lost 4 bases, the J end lost 0 bases, and 11 bases lay between the germline ends. The CDR3 runs to 15 residues. In germline, CDR1 is LNHDA, CDR2 SQIVND (reference sequence). As DNA, the CDR3 is TGTGCCAGTAGTACCGGACGCTTCAGCACAGATACGCAGTATTTT. Protein product: CASSTGRFSTDTQYF.

This chain uses TRBV7-9 with TRBJ2-1; 8 bases map to TRBD2. With 1 base clipped from V and 4 bases from J, the junction kept 6 bases outside the gene matches. In germline, CDR1 is SEHNR, CDR2 FQNEAQ (reference sequence). The length of the CDR3 is 16 residues. CDR3 protein: CASSLVGSGIYNEQFF. CDR3 in DNA: TGTGCCAGCAGCTTAGTAGGTAGCGGGATATACAATGAGCAGTTCTTC.

The chain joins TRBV12-3 or TRBV12-4 to TRBJ2-3; D unresolved. V shed 6 bases and J shed 8 bases, with 15 bases lying between them. The CDR3 sequence is 13 residues long. CDR3 protein: CASSVTSAGTQYF. Here the CDR3 DNA reads TGTGCCAGCAGCGTGACATCTGCCGGTACGCAGTATTTT.

This clonotype was seen more than once but under ten times. In nucleotides, the CDR3 is TGTGCCAGCAGCTTACTATCCCTCCAGCAGTTCTTC. This sequence encodes CASSLLSLQQFF. The chain recombines TRBV7-9 with TRBJ2-1; D gene ambiguous. The CDR3 sequence is 12 residues long. Germline V gene lookup returns CDR1 SEHNR and CDR2 FQNEAQ (reference sequence). Trimming removed 2 bases from V and 11 bases from J, with 10 bases in between.

This clonotype occurred a few times. The rearrangement uses TRBV12-3 or TRBV12-4 and TRBJ2-1; the D gene is possibly TRBD2 (5 bases). The CDR3 sequence is 16 residues long. V was clipped by 6 bases and J by 6 bases, with 21 bases between them. The chain's CDR3 is CASSPHLREKGNEQFF. The CDR3 DNA reads TGTGCCAGCAGCCCCCACCTAAGGGAGAAGGGCAATGAGCAGTTCTTC.

This clonotype was observed a handful of times. The chain combines TRBV20-1 with TRBJ2-1; no definite D call. CDR1 and CDR2 from the germline V gene are DFQATT and SNEGSKA (reference sequence). CDR3 length: 14 residues. With 3 bases removed from V and 6 bases from J, the gap between germline ends came to 15 bases. The CDR3 is CSASPLAVSNEQFF. Here the CDR3 DNA reads TGCAGTGCTAGCCCCCTGGCCGTGAGCAATGAGCAGTTCTTC.

This clonotype was seen more than once but under ten times. The rearrangement joins TRBV3-1 to TRBJ2-7; D not certain. Trimming removed 3 bases from V and 7 bases from J, with 10 bases in between. Germline-derived CDR1 and CDR2 are LGHDT and YNNKEL (reference sequence). The CDR3 totals 12 residues. In nucleotides, the CDR3 is TGTGCCAGCAGCCATGTGGGTGGAGAGCAGTACTTC. It codes for CASSHVGGEQYF.

A few counts support this clonotype. J is TRBJ2-1 and V is TRBV6-2 or TRBV6-3; weak D call: TRBD2 (6 bases). Trimming stripped 3 bases from V and 4 bases from J, with 10 bases between. CDR1 is MNHEY and CDR2 is SVGEGT in the germline V gene. CDR3 length equals 14 residues. The CDR3 is CASSYWGVYNEQFF. CDR3 bases: TGTGCCAGCAGTTATTGGGGGGTTTACAATGAGCAGTTCTTC.

This clonotype showed up just a few times. The rearrangement joins TRBV7-9 to TRBJ1-6, with 8 bases lining up with TRBD1. V gave up 1 base and J gave up 10 bases; unmatched junction bases: 6. The CDR3 has 15 amino acids. Germline V CDR1 and CDR2: SEHNR, FQNEAQ (reference sequence). Here the CDR3 DNA reads TGTGCCAGCAGCTTAGTGGTGTCAGGGGGCTCACCCCTCCACTTT. It is translated as CASSLVVSGGSPLHF.

V and J are TRBV6-1 and TRBJ2-7; D unclear. This CDR3 has 13 amino acids. Germline V CDR1 and CDR2: MNHNS, SASEGT. Trimming stripped 2 bases from V and 4 bases from J, with 9 bases between. CDR3: CASSEPGRYEQYF. DNA for the CDR3: TGTGCCAGCAGTGAACCAGGACGGTACGAGCAGTACTTC.

This clonotype turned up a few times. The chain carries TRBV5-1 and TRBJ1-1; TRBD1 is a possible D gene (6 bases). The CDR3 contains 14 residues. The germline V gene encodes CDR1 SGHRS and CDR2 YFSETQ. V lost 5 bases and J lost 5, with 16 bases in between. The CDR3 sequence is CASSPTGSRTEAFF. The CDR3 DNA sequence: TGCGCCAGCAGTCCGACAGGTTCTCGAACTGAAGCTTTCTTT.

CDR3 sequence reads: CASSLVGQGLVDEQFF. The CDR3 bases are TGCGCCAGCAGCTTGGTTGGACAGGGGCTGGTTGATGAGCAGTTCTTC. This chain links TRBV5-1 with TRBJ2-1; 9 nucleotides match TRBD1. J was trimmed by 8 bases and V by 0 bases; bases with no gene match: 9. Germline V gene data show CDR1 as SGHRS and CDR2 as YFSETQ. The CDR3 contains 16 residues.

This clonotype showed up just a few times. The chain uses TRBV6-2 or TRBV6-3 and TRBJ2-5, with unresolved D. Trimming removed 8 bases from V and 0 bases from J, with 16 bases in between. From germline, CDR1 is MNHEY and CDR2 SVGEGT. The CDR3 length is 15 residues. The CDR3 protein is CASSIGGHYQETQYF. In nucleotides, the CDR3 is TGTGCCAGCTCCATCGGCGGCCACTACCAAGAGACCCAGTACTTC.

This clonotype has ten or more counts. The chain couples TRBV7-2 to TRBJ2-1; 8 bases map to TRBD2. In germline, CDR1 is SGHTA, CDR2 FQGNSA. After removal of 8 bases from V and 0 bases from J, the junction contained 6 bases not matched to a gene. CDR3 length: 15 amino acids. Written as DNA, the CDR3 is TGTGCCAGCTCGGGACTAGGGAGCTCCTACAATGAGCAGTTCTTC. Translated, it gives CASSGLGSSYNEQFF.

The chain combines TRBV28 with TRBJ2-7; unclear D gene. Germline V gives CDR1 MDHEN, CDR2 SYDVKM. The length of the CDR3 is 12 residues. V lost 5 bases and J 4 bases, leaving 9 bases between the germline ends. The CDR3 spells CASSPPVYEQYF. CDR3 coding DNA: TGTGCCAGCAGTCCTCCTGTTTACGAGCAGTACTTC.

J is TRBJ2-3 and V is TRBV24-1; D possibly uses TRBD1 or TRBD2 (5 bases each). The germline V and J ends were trimmed by 9 bases and 0 bases, with 18 bases remaining between them. Germline CDR1 and CDR2: KGHDR and SFDVKD. This CDR3 is built from 16 residues. The CDR3 is CATSAGSGTSTDTQYF. The CDR3 DNA sequence: TGTGCCACCTCAGCAGGGAGCGGAACTAGCACAGATACGCAGTATTTT.

This rearrangement joins TRBV24-1 to TRBJ2-3; 7 bases align to TRBD1. Germline loops: CDR1 KGHDR, CDR2 SFDVKD. Trimming took 2 bases from V and 1 from J; bases not matched to a gene: 8. The CDR3 has 17 residues. Written as DNA, the CDR3 is TGTGCCACCAGTGATTCCCCCGACAGGGCTGGCACAGATACGCAGTATTTT. Its translation: CATSDSPDRAGTDTQYF.

This clonotype was seen a few times. The chain is built from TRBV5-4 and TRBJ2-1; weak D call: TRBD1 (5 bases). The CDR3 contains 15 residues. V lost 2 bases and J lost 8, with 17 bases in between. Germline CDR1 is SGHNT and CDR2 is YYREEE (reference sequence). The CDR3: CASSLKLGSGYEQFF. CDR3 nucleotide sequence: TGTGCCAGCAGCTTAAAACTGGGGTCAGGGTATGAGCAGTTCTTC.

The chain carries TRBV28 and TRBJ2-1; the D gene is possibly TRBD2 (6 bases). Germline-derived CDR1 and CDR2 are MDHEN and SYDVKM. The CDR3 consists of 17 residues. V was trimmed by 6 bases and J by 2 bases, leaving 20 bases between them. The CDR3 bases are TGTGCCAGCAGACCAACGGAGGGACTGGCTCCCTACAATGAGCAGTTCTTC. This codes for CASRPTEGLAPYNEQFF.

This clonotype showed up just a few times. The chain carries TRBV6-6 and TRBJ1-1; D uncertain. The CDR3 totals 13 residues. CDR1 is MNHNY and CDR2 is SVGAGI in the germline V gene (reference sequence). V shed 2 bases and J shed 1 base, with 5 bases lying between them. In DNA form, the CDR3 reads TGTGCCAGCAGTTACGAACAGAACACTGAAGCTTTCTTT. Protein sequence: CASSYEQNTEAFF.

This clonotype was counted only a few times. The genes are TRBV20-1 and TRBJ2-3; 8 nucleotides agree with TRBD2. The CDR3 covers 13 residues. Germline loops: CDR1 DFQATT, CDR2 SNEGSKA (reference sequence). The CDR3 nucleotides are TGCAGGGCGCGAGCGGGAGAGACAGATACGCAGTATTTT. It specifies CRARAGETDTQYF.